One sample yielded the 29 T cell receptor beta chains listed below, sequenced in a study of CD8+ T cells in alopecia areata (dated by TCRdb to the late 2010s). The meaning of the sample's time point label: less than five weeks on oral tofacitinib. The treatment or condition label corresponds to: oral pan-JAK inhibitor, 5-10 mg twice daily. The receptor library was made with the immunoSEQ multiplex PCR assay. RNA was extracted from all samples and reverse transcribed into cDNA as template for TCR sequencing. As stored in TCRdb, this immuneACCESS dataset retains in-frame rearrangements with V and J assigned. A fraction of the clones does not appear; measured against another copy, unresolved V genes explain less than half of the discrepancy, and the remainder lacks a known reason. A total of fewer than 150,000 clones appear in this sample, 65% to 90% of them only once. Roughly 25% of the sample comes from the top ten.

Source: CD8+ T cells sorted from blood, taken at week 4, from a patient treated with tofacitinib. These TCRs come from a human donor with alopecia areata.

This clone was counted a few times. The J gene is TRBJ2-7, the V gene TRBV5-1; D is undetermined. The V gene lost 2 bases and the J gene lost 3 bases, with 9 bases spanning the gap. CDR3 length: 13 amino acids. Germline V gives CDR1 SGHRS, CDR2 YFSETQ. CDR3 DNA: TGCGCCAGCAGCTTAACAGTGTTCTACGAGCAGTACTTC. Its protein is CASSLTVFYEQYF.

As DNA, the CDR3 is TGTGCCAGTAGTATTGCCCGGACAGGGGGAACCGGGGAGCTGTTTTTT. Protein sequence: CASSIARTGGTGELFF. J is TRBJ2-2 and V is TRBV19; TRBD1 aligns across 10 bases. Germline V gene lookup returns CDR1 LNHDA and CDR2 SQIVND (reference sequence). The CDR3 is 16 residues long. V lost 3 bases to trimming and J lost 5 bases; unmatched junction nucleotides: 6.

The chain links TRBV7-6 to TRBJ2-7; no definite D call. Germline-derived CDR1 and CDR2 are SGHVS and FNYEAQ. Deletions cut 1 base from V and 2 bases from J, with 9 bases between. The CDR3 runs 14 residues. The DNA of the CDR3 is TGTGCCAGCAGCTTAGACAGCTACCCCTACGAGCAGTACTTC. Residues: CASSLDSYPYEQYF.

V usage is TRBV6-5 and J usage is TRBJ2-2; D gene ambiguous. The CDR3 runs 13 residues. Germline assignment: CDR1 MNHEY and CDR2 SVGAGI. The V and J ends lost 9 bases and 1 base respectively, with 9 bases between them. This CDR3 reads CASGRMNTGELFF. The DNA of the CDR3 is TGTGCCAGTGGCAGGATGAACACCGGGGAGCTGTTTTTT.

This clone was recorded only once. V usage is TRBV27 and J usage is TRBJ2-2, with TRBD1 as a possible D gene (6 bases). The V end was cut by 0 bases, the J end by 4 bases, with 12 bases between. This CDR3 spans 16 amino acids. Per germline, CDR1 MNHEY and CDR2 SMNVEV (reference sequence). CDR3 region: CASSLSPQGSTGELFF. The CDR3 DNA sequence: TGTGCCAGCAGTTTATCTCCCCAGGGGAGCACCGGGGAGCTGTTTTTT.

Here the CDR3 reads CSSGRENTGELFF. The DNA of the CDR3 is TGCAGCTCAGGACGGGAAAACACCGGGGAGCTGTTTTTT. This rearrangement joins TRBV29-1 to TRBJ2-2; D perhaps matches TRBD2 (5 bases). Trimming stripped 8 bases from V and 2 bases from J, with 12 bases between. This CDR3 has 13 residues. Germline loops: CDR1 SQVTM, CDR2 ANQGSEA.

The J gene is TRBJ1-2, the V gene TRBV7-9; 7 nucleotides agree with TRBD1. This CDR3 comprises 14 residues. The junction had 6 bases not matched to a gene; V was cut back by 4 bases and J by 4 bases. Germline CDR1 reads SEHNR; CDR2 reads FQNEAQ (reference sequence). The CDR3 DNA reads TGTGCCAGCAGCTCAGGACAGGATTTCTATGGCTACACCTTC. This codes for CASSSGQDFYGYTF.

V usage is TRBV13 and J usage is TRBJ1-2; weak D call: TRBD1 (6 bases). Germline CDR1 and CDR2: PRHDT and FYEKMQ (reference sequence). This CDR3 is 14 amino acids long. V gave up 1 base and J gave up 4 bases, with 10 bases separating them. The CDR3 nucleotides are TGTGCCAGCAGCTTAGAACAGGGAGTCTATGGCTACACCTTC. This encodes CASSLEQGVYGYTF.

This clone is classed as medium-sized. The chain has TRBV27 and TRBJ2-2; D might be TRBD1 (5 bases). The length of the CDR3 is 16 residues. Trimming took off 2 bases at V and 4 bases at J, with 14 bases between the two ends. The germline V gene encodes CDR1 MNHEY and CDR2 SMNVEV (reference sequence). The CDR3 region is CASSLTAGWGTGELFF. CDR3 bases: TGTGCCAGCAGTTTAACGGCAGGGTGGGGCACCGGGGAGCTGTTTTTT.

This clone has a single count. This chain connects TRBV11-2 to TRBJ2-5; D is unresolved. The CDR3 is made up of 16 amino acids. Trimming took 0 bases from V and 2 from J, leaving 13 bases between them. The V gene's germline CDR1 is SGHAT and CDR2 FQNNGV. The CDR3 here is CASSLDPSGGQETQYF. The CDR3 DNA reads TGTGCCAGCAGCTTAGACCCGTCGGGCGGTCAAGAGACCCAGTACTTC.

V and J are TRBV27 and TRBJ1-1; D gene unclear. This CDR3 is 11 amino acids long. The germline gives CDR1 MNHEY, CDR2 SMNVEV (reference sequence). V lost 7 bases, J lost 8 bases, and 11 bases lay in between. The chain's CDR3 is CASTGGEEAFF. DNA for the CDR3: TGTGCCAGCACGGGAGGCGAAGAAGCTTTCTTT.

This clone has a handful of counts. The chain links TRBV6-5 to TRBJ1-5; no clear D gene. The CDR3 has 13 amino acids. V lost 0 bases and J lost 7, with 7 bases in between. Germline V gene sequence: CDR1 MNHEY, CDR2 SVGAGI. Here the CDR3 reads CASSYSLNQPQHF. CDR3 DNA sequence: TGTGCCAGCAGTTACTCGCTGAACCAGCCCCAGCATTTT.

The chain links TRBV7-2 to TRBJ2-6; 7 bases line up with TRBD1. V was pared by 4 bases and J by 0 bases, with 9 bases of the junction left unmatched. This CDR3 region has 18 residues. CDR1 SGHTA and CDR2 FQGNSA come from the germline V gene. DNA of the CDR3: TGTGCCAGCAGCTCCCGGGACAGCATTAGCTCTGGGGCCAACGTCCTGACTTTC. Protein sequence: CASSSRDSISSGANVLTF.

This sequence joins TRBV11-2 and TRBJ1-2; unclear D gene. The CDR3 is 15 amino acids. Germline V lookup: CDR1 SGHAT, CDR2 FQNNGV. With 0 bases removed from V and 0 bases from J, the gap between germline ends came to 8 bases. CDR3 loop: CASSLESSTNYGYTF. CDR3 DNA: TGTGCCAGCAGCTTAGAATCTTCTACTAACTATGGCTACACCTTC.

In this sample, this clone turned up a few times. The chain is built from TRBV7-9 and TRBJ2-5, with no clear D. There are 14 residues in the CDR3. Germline V gives CDR1 SEHNR, CDR2 FQNEAQ (reference sequence). The V and J ends lost 6 bases and 2 bases respectively, with 13 bases between them. The CDR3 region has the DNA TGTGCCAGCAGTTCAGACACGATGCAAGAGACCCAGTACTTC. This translates into CASSSDTMQETQYF.

The chain employs TRBV5-1 and TRBJ2-7; 7 nucleotides line up with TRBD2. V was clipped by 1 base and J by 5 bases; unmatched bases: 9. The length of the CDR3 is 15 residues. Germline CDR1 SGHRS, CDR2 YFSETQ. The CDR3 nucleotides read TGCGCCAGCAGCTTGTTCGTTCAGGGAGGGCACGAGCAGTACTTC. Protein product: CASSLFVQGGHEQYF.

The J gene is TRBJ2-7, the V gene TRBV7-5; the listed D gene, TRBD1, was not tested against the DNA. TRBV7-5 is a pseudogene segment. CDR3 length: 15 residues. The DNA of the CDR3 is TGTGCCAGAAGCTTAGGGGCAGCCCAGGTGTACGAGCAGTACTTC. This encodes CARSLGAAQVYEQYF.

The chain links TRBV2 to TRBJ1-5; no clear D gene. CDR3 length: 15 residues. Germline V gives CDR1 SNHLY, CDR2 FYNNEI. Trimming pared 6 bases from V and 5 bases from J, leaving 17 bases between. The CDR3 DNA reads as TGTGCCAGCAGAGCCATGAGCCGGAATGATCAGCCCCAGCATTTT. It is translated as CASRAMSRNDQPQHF.

The V and J genes are TRBV12-5 and TRBJ2-1; 7 bases agree with TRBD2. Germline values: CDR1 LGHNT, CDR2 FRNRAP. With 1 base clipped from V and 4 bases from J, the junction kept 10 bases outside the gene matches. The CDR3 covers 17 residues. The CDR3 loop reads CASGLAEGTNQYNEQFF. The CDR3 DNA follows: TGTGCTAGTGGTTTGGCAGAGGGGACTAACCAGTACAATGAGCAGTTCTTC.

This clone turned up a few times. The CDR3 loop is CASSQEGFGRVEQFF. CDR3 nucleotide sequence: TGCGCCAGCAGCCAAGAAGGATTCGGGAGGGTTGAGCAGTTCTTC. V usage is TRBV4-1 and J usage is TRBJ2-1; 8 nucleotides line up with TRBD2. Germline V gene data show CDR1 as MGHRA and CDR2 as YSYEKL. Unmatched junction bases numbered 7, after V lost 0 bases and J lost 9 bases. This CDR3 contains 15 residues.

The chain has TRBV4-1 and TRBJ2-7; D is uncertain. V lost 1 base to trimming and J lost 3 bases, with 10 bases between them. CDR3 length: 14 amino acids. Germline V gene sequence: CDR1 MGHRA, CDR2 YSYEKL. CDR3 sequence: CASSQGAPDYEQYF. CDR3 in DNA: TGCGCCAGCAGCCAAGGGGCCCCCGACTACGAGCAGTACTTC.

The chain employs TRBV7-9 and TRBJ2-3; no reliable D call. Germline V gene lookup returns CDR1 SEHNR and CDR2 FQNEAQ (reference sequence). This CDR3 contains 14 residues. The V end lost 5 bases, the J end lost 2 bases, and 11 bases lay between the germline ends. The chain's CDR3 is CASSPVLVTDTQYF. As DNA, the CDR3 is TGTGCCAGCAGCCCCGTCCTGGTCACAGATACGCAGTATTTT. The full variable domain, with the rest looked up from reference TRBV7-9 and TRBJ2-3, is DTGVSQNPRHKITKRGQNVTFRCDPISEHNRLYWYRQTLGQGPEFLTYFQNEAQLEKSRLLSDRFSAERPKGSFSTLEIQRTEQGDSAMYLCASSPVLVTDTQYFGPGTRLTVL.

V is TRBV30 and J is TRBJ2-1; no clear D. Germline loops: CDR1 GTSNPN, CDR2 SVGIG (reference sequence). V shed 0 bases and J shed 9 bases, with 9 bases lying between them. CDR3 length equals 12 residues. CDR3 loop: CAWSVLGLEQFF. CDR3 sequence (DNA): TGTGCCTGGAGTGTACTGGGCCTTGAGCAGTTCTTC.

The chain employs TRBV4-1 and TRBJ2-3; perhaps TRBD2 as D (7 bases). Trimming stripped 0 bases from V and 3 bases from J, with 16 bases between. CDR1 is MGHRA, CDR2 YSYEKL, per germline. This CDR3 has 17 residues. The CDR3 loop reads CASSQDGRGSITDTQYF. The CDR3 coding sequence is TGCGCCAGCAGCCAAGATGGGAGGGGGTCTATTACAGATACGCAGTATTTT.

This clone was observed once. V usage is TRBV7-2 and J usage is TRBJ2-1, with D hard to call. V lost 3 bases to trimming and J lost 7 bases, with 4 bases between them. The germline V gene has CDR1 SGHTA and CDR2 FQGNSA. CDR3 length: 11 residues. In nucleotides, the CDR3 is TGTGCCAGCAGCTTCGGGAATGAGCAGTTCTTC. Translated: CASSFGNEQFF.

The chain joins TRBV30 to TRBJ2-1, with TRBD2 identical over 7 bases. The CDR3 covers 14 residues. V lost 2 bases and J lost 10; bases outside the gene matches: 11. Per the germline V gene, CDR1 is GTSNPN and CDR2 is SVGIG (reference sequence). CDR3 region: CAWSLEAGTTEQFF. In DNA form, the CDR3 reads TGTGCCTGGAGTCTGGAAGCCGGGACTACCGAGCAGTTCTTC.

The rearrangement uses TRBV2 and TRBJ2-1; 8 positions agree with TRBD2. The CDR3 has 12 amino acids. The J segment lost 10 bases and the V segment lost 8 bases, leaving 7 bases of the junction unmatched. Germline values: CDR1 SNHLY, CDR2 FYNNEI. The CDR3 spells CASAGIAGEQFF. Here the CDR3 DNA reads TGTGCCAGCGCTGGGATAGCGGGGGAGCAGTTCTTC.

This CDR3 is CASSDVLRSTDTQYF. The CDR3 nucleotides read TGTGCCAGCAGTGATGTTCTACGAAGCACAGATACGCAGTATTTT. This chain links TRBV25-1 with TRBJ2-3; D is unclear. The CDR3 spans 15 residues. V was pared by 3 bases and J by 0 bases, with 10 bases between. In germline, CDR1 is MGHDK, CDR2 SYGVNS.

The chain uses TRBV29-1 and TRBJ1-1; 7 positions match TRBD1. The germline V gene has CDR1 SQVTM and CDR2 ANQGSEA. The V segment lost 3 bases and the J segment 1 base; nucleotides outside the gene matches: 8. CDR3 size: 15 residues. The CDR3: CSVEGVDRANTEAFF. CDR3 DNA: TGCAGCGTTGAGGGGGTAGACAGGGCGAACACTGAAGCTTTCTTT.